These 30 T cell receptor beta chains came from one sample sequenced in a study of cytomegalovirus exposure and HLA in healthy donors. Assay: immunoSEQ multiplex PCR; the TCRdb copy retains only in-frame clones and omits some. The data show roughly 310,000 clones, roughly 87% seen once. The sequenced material came from PBMCs. The receptors were gathered from a man aged 25-45 years in good health and CMV-seronegative.

The V and J genes are TRBV19 and TRBJ2-7; 7 nucleotides match TRBD1. Trimming cost V 1 base and J 3 bases; bases outside gene matches: 3. The CDR3 sequence is 14 residues long. Germline V CDR1 and CDR2: LNHDA, SQIVND (reference sequence). CDR3 bases: TGTGCCAGTAGTATAGCAAGACAGGGCTACGAGCAGTACTTC. Translated: CASSIARQGYEQYF.

In DNA form, the CDR3 reads TGTGCCAGCAGCTACGGACAGGGCTCTGGAAACACCATATATTTT. Amino acids: CASSYGQGSGNTIYF. The rearrangement uses TRBV11-2 and TRBJ1-3, with 8 bases aligning to TRBD1. The V and J ends lost 4 bases and 0 bases, in that order; junction bases with no gene match: 2. Germline loops: CDR1 SGHAT, CDR2 FQNNGV. This CDR3 comprises 15 residues.

The rearrangement links TRBV6-5 to TRBJ1-2; 8 bases align to TRBD1. The V and J ends lost 8 bases and 6 bases, in that order; junction bases with no gene match: 5. Per the germline V gene, CDR1 is MNHEY and CDR2 is SVGAGI. The CDR3 sequence is 12 residues long. CDR3 residues: CASSRGRDGYTF. CDR3 bases: TGTGCCAGCTCCAGGGGGCGAGATGGCTACACCTTC.

About this clone: One end of the junction is discordant with germline, which a read error may explain. The gene calls are TRBV5-4 and TRBJ2-1, with a possible D match to TRBD1 (5 bases). Germline loops: CDR1 SGHNT, CDR2 YYREEE (reference sequence). CDR3 size: 15 residues. CDR3 bases: TGTGCCAGCAGCTTGGTTCAGGGCTCCAACAATGAGCAGTTCTTC. Translating gives CASSLVQGSNNEQFF.

The chain recombines TRBV7-6 with TRBJ1-1; 8 nucleotides match TRBD1. CDR1 is SGHVS and CDR2 is FNYEAQ in the germline V gene. The V and J ends lost 5 bases and 3 bases, in that order; junction bases with no gene match: 14. The length of the CDR3 is 17 residues. DNA of the CDR3: TGTGCCAGCAGCCATCAGCTCGTGGACAGGGCTCACACTGAAGCTTTCTTT. Protein product: CASSHQLVDRAHTEAFF.

This sequence joins TRBV9 and TRBJ1-4; D may be TRBD1 (6 bases). The germline gives CDR1 SGDLS, CDR2 YYNGEE. The CDR3 contains 14 residues. Trimming cost V 1 base and J 8 bases, with 12 bases left between them. CDR3 DNA sequence: TGTGCCAGCAGCGTAAGGGGCAGGGGAGAAAAACTGTTTTTT. Protein sequence: CASSVRGRGEKLFF.

The chain is built from TRBV7-2 and TRBJ1-6; the D gene is possibly TRBD1 (5 bases). Germline V gene data show CDR1 as SGHTA and CDR2 as FQGNSA. Trimming took off 5 bases at V and 6 bases at J, with 14 bases between the two ends. CDR3 length: 15 amino acids. CDR3 nucleotides: TGTGCCAGCAGCCCCCGGGGGACCGGTAATTCACCCCTCCACTTT. This translates into CASSPRGTGNSPLHF. Looking up the rest from reference TRBV7-2 and TRBJ1-6 gives the full variable domain: GAGVSQSPSNKVTEKGKDVELRCDPISGHTALYWYRQSLGQGLEFLIYFQGNSAPDKSGLPSDRFSAERTGGSVSTLTIQRTQQEDSAVYLCASSPRGTGNSPLHFGNGTRLTVT.

This chain uses TRBV6-5 with TRBJ1-5, with 7 positions matching TRBD1. With 6 bases clipped from V and 3 bases from J, the junction kept 5 bases outside the gene matches. Germline V lookup: CDR1 MNHEY, CDR2 SVGAGI. The CDR3 consists of 14 residues. In DNA, the CDR3 is TGTGCCAGCAGGTCAGGGGGTCTCAATCAGCCCCAGCATTTT. Encoded protein: CASRSGGLNQPQHF.

This clone was detected once. This rearrangement joins TRBV7-9 to TRBJ1-3; tentative D call: TRBD1 (6 bases). The CDR3 totals 15 residues. Deletions cut 4 bases from V and 1 base from J, with 11 bases between. From germline, CDR1 is SEHNR and CDR2 FQNEAQ (reference sequence). Here the CDR3 reads CASSSRGLSGNTIYF. The CDR3 coding sequence is TGTGCCAGCAGCTCCAGGGGATTATCTGGAAACACCATATATTTT.

This rearrangement joins TRBV18 to TRBJ2-1, with D tentatively TRBD2 (5 bases). The V end was cut by 3 bases, the J end by 2 bases, with 14 bases between. From germline, CDR1 is KGHSH and CDR2 LQKENI. The CDR3 is made up of 16 amino acids. CDR3 DNA sequence: TGTGCCAGCTCACCGGGTAGTCGAGGGCCCTACAATGAGCAGTTCTTC. Its protein product is CASSPGSRGPYNEQFF.

J is TRBJ2-7 and V is TRBV15; possible D gene TRBD2, 5 bases. The CDR3 loop spans 16 amino acids. Germline CDR1 is LNHNV and CDR2 is YYDKDF (reference sequence). V was shortened by 0 bases and J by 0 bases, with 12 bases between the two germline ends. CDR3 bases: TGTGCCACCAGCAGAGAACGGGGTGGTACCTCCTACGAGCAGTACTTC. Its translation is CATSRERGGTSYEQYF.

The CDR3 DNA is TGCGCCAGCAGCCAAGACAGTTACGAGCAGTACTTC. Protein sequence: CASSQDSYEQYF. The chain is built from TRBV4-3 and TRBJ2-7; unclear D gene. The CDR3 covers 12 residues. Germline lookup yields CDR1 LGHNA and CDR2 YSLEER. Trimming cost V 0 bases and J 4 bases, with 4 bases left between them.

This chain links TRBV6-1 with TRBJ1-4; 10 bases line up with TRBD1. The CDR3 spans 14 residues. Germline trimming cut 8 bases from V and 8 bases from J; bases unmatched to any gene: 8. In germline, CDR1 is MNHNS, CDR2 SASEGT. CDR3 region: CASSAGQGREKLFF. For the CDR3, the DNA is TGTGCCAGCTCCGCGGGACAGGGGAGAGAAAAACTGTTTTTT.

This rearrangement joins TRBV7-9 to TRBJ1-1; D unclear. The CDR3 is 12 residues long. Germline V CDR1 and CDR2: SEHNR, FQNEAQ (reference sequence). The V gene lost 8 bases and the J gene lost 0 bases, with 7 bases spanning the gap. In nucleotides, the CDR3 is TGTGCCAGCGTTAGAGTGAACACTGAAGCTTTCTTT. Its translation: CASVRVNTEAFF. The full variable domain, with the rest looked up from reference TRBV7-9 and TRBJ1-1, is DTGVSQNPRHKITKRGQNVTFRCDPISEHNRLYWYRQTLGQGPEFLTYFQNEAQLEKSRLLSDRFSAERPKGSFSTLEIQRTEQGDSAMYLCASVRVNTEAFFGQGTRLTVV.

A note on this clone: A read error may produce the germline difference seen at one junction end. This CDR3 reads CSARDRGKTLF. CDR3 nucleotides: TGCAGTGCTAGAGATCGGGGGAAGACACTTTTT. V is TRBV20-1 and J is TRBJ1-4, with a possible D match to TRBD1 (5 bases). The CDR3 runs 11 residues. Germline V gene lookup returns CDR1 DFQATT and CDR2 SNEGSKA (reference sequence).

This clone was seen only once. The rearrangement uses TRBV7-6 and TRBJ2-2; the D gene is possibly TRBD1 (5 bases). V was cut by 6 bases and J by 1 base, with 6 bases left in between. Germline CDR1 reads SGHVS; CDR2 reads FNYEAQ. CDR3 size: 13 residues. The CDR3 DNA reads TGTGCCAGCAGTGGACAGAACACCGGGGAGCTGTTTTTT. Its protein is CASSGQNTGELFF. The variable domain in full, completed from reference TRBV7-6 and TRBJ2-2, reads GAGVSQSPRYKVTKRGQDVALRCDPISGHVSLYWYRQALGQGPEFLTYFNYEAQQDKSGLPNDRFSAERPEGSISTLTIQRTEQRDSAMYRCASSGQNTGELFFGEGSRLTVL.

The chain links TRBV7-9 to TRBJ1-2, with a possible D match to TRBD1 (6 bases). Trimming took off 6 bases at V and 5 bases at J, with 16 bases between the two ends. The CDR3 is made up of 14 amino acids. Germline loops: CDR1 SEHNR, CDR2 FQNEAQ (reference sequence). CDR3 in DNA: TGTGCCAGCAGGGATACAGGGTCGAGTTATGGCTACACCTTC. The encoded protein is CASRDTGSSYGYTF.

This rearrangement joins TRBV29-1 to TRBJ2-7; D gene unclear. With 1 base removed from V and 5 bases from J, the gap between germline ends came to 9 bases. Germline values: CDR1 SQVTM, CDR2 ANQGSEA. The CDR3 is made up of 12 amino acids. The CDR3, as DNA: TGCAGCGTTGAAGGGGTTCGGGACGAGCAGTACTTC. This translates into CSVEGVRDEQYF.

The chain links TRBV5-1 to TRBJ1-2; 10 nucleotides line up with TRBD1. Trimming removed 4 bases from V and 2 bases from J; junction bases left unmatched: 5. This CDR3 contains 15 residues. Per the germline V gene, CDR1 is SGHRS and CDR2 is YFSETQ. DNA of the CDR3: TGCGCCAGCAGCCCCGGGACAGGGGTAAACTATGGCTACACCTTC. Its protein product is CASSPGTGVNYGYTF.

The rearrangement links TRBV19 to TRBJ2-3; D unclear. The CDR3 contains 14 residues. V shed 1 base and J shed 6 bases, with 11 bases lying between them. Germline V lookup: CDR1 LNHDA, CDR2 SQIVND (reference sequence). DNA of the CDR3: TGTGCCAGTAGTATAGCGGAGTTCCGGGATACGCAGTATTTT. Its protein product is CASSIAEFRDTQYF.

The chain uses TRBV5-6 and TRBJ1-4, with 9 bases aligning to TRBD1. The germline V gene encodes CDR1 SGHDT and CDR2 YYEEEE. This CDR3 contains 15 residues. The V and J ends lost 3 bases and 7 bases, in that order; junction bases with no gene match: 7. The CDR3 DNA sequence: TGTGCCAGCAGCTACCCACAGGGGGCGCGTGAAAAACTGTTTTTT. Protein sequence: CASSYPQGAREKLFF.

This chain joins TRBV4-3 and TRBJ1-3; D is ambiguous. The V end was cut by 1 base, the J end by 3 bases, with 4 bases between. Germline CDR1 reads LGHNA; CDR2 reads YSLEER. This CDR3 is built from 13 residues. CDR3: CASSQGGGNTIYF. CDR3 nucleotide sequence: TGCGCCAGCAGCCAAGGAGGTGGAAACACCATATATTTT.

V is TRBV10-3 and J is TRBJ2-1; 7 nucleotides line up with TRBD2. CDR3 length: 15 amino acids. Per germline, CDR1 ENHRY and CDR2 SYGVKD. Losses at the gene ends were 4 bases for V and 2 bases for J; bases not matched to a gene: 5. The DNA of the CDR3 is TGTGCCATCAGTGGGTCGGCGGGGGCCTACAATGAGCAGTTCTTC. Its translation is CAISGSAGAYNEQFF.

The rearrangement joins TRBV6-4 to TRBJ1-1, with D tentatively TRBD1 (6 bases). V shed 2 bases and J shed 0 bases, with 7 bases lying between them. CDR1 is MRHNA and CDR2 is SNTAGT in the germline V gene. The CDR3 has 14 amino acids. CDR3 sequence reads: CASSDGGMNTEAFF. The CDR3 DNA follows: TGTGCCAGCAGTGACGGGGGCATGAACACTGAAGCTTTCTTT.

V is TRBV19 and J is TRBJ1-5; TRBD1 aligns across 8 bases. The germline V gene encodes CDR1 LNHDA and CDR2 SQIVND (reference sequence). This CDR3 is built from 17 residues. V lost 8 bases to trimming and J lost 2 bases; unmatched junction nucleotides: 14. CDR3: CASCSGTGTVGNQPQHF. The DNA for the CDR3 is TGTGCCAGTTGCTCCGGGACAGGAACGGTCGGCAATCAGCCCCAGCATTTT.

The J gene is TRBJ1-5, the V gene TRBV6-4; the match to TRBD1 covers 10 bases. The CDR3 runs to 18 residues. V dropped 8 bases and J dropped 0; count of bases not matched to a gene: 13. Looked up from germline, CDR1 is MRHNA and CDR2 is SNTAGT. CDR3 residues: CASCVGEDRGYSNQPQHF. In nucleotides, the CDR3 is TGTGCCAGCTGTGTAGGGGAGGACAGGGGGTATAGCAATCAGCCCCAGCATTTT.

The chain recombines TRBV13 with TRBJ2-1, with 8 nucleotides matching TRBD1. CDR3 length: 15 amino acids. Germline trimming cut 6 bases from V and 3 bases from J; bases unmatched to any gene: 7. Germline V gene sequence: CDR1 PRHDT, CDR2 FYEKMQ (reference sequence). CDR3 DNA sequence: TGTGCCAGCAGGCTTAGAACAGGGGGCTACAATGAGCAGTTCTTC. Residues: CASRLRTGGYNEQFF.

The CDR3 DNA is TGTGCCAGCAGCTTGTTCGACGAGCAGTACTTC. Translated, it gives CASSLFDEQYF. V gene TRBV5-4 combines with J gene TRBJ2-7; unclear D gene. V lost 1 base, J lost 5 bases, and 4 bases lay in between. The length of the CDR3 is 11 residues. Germline CDR1 and CDR2: SGHNT and YYREEE (reference sequence). Full variable domain (missing parts from reference TRBV5-4 and TRBJ2-7): ETGVTQSPTHLIKTRGQQVTLRCSSQSGHNTVSWYQQALGQGPQFIFQYYREEENGRGNFPPRFSGLQFPNYSSELNVNALELDDSALYLCASSLFDEQYFGPGTRLTVT.

The CDR3 region is CASSWGTRASTDTQYF. The CDR3, as DNA: TGCGCCAGCAGCTGGGGTACTAGAGCTAGCACAGATACGCAGTATTTT. The gene calls are TRBV5-1 and TRBJ2-3; D possibly corresponds to TRBD2 (5 bases). The CDR3 totals 16 residues. The V gene's germline CDR1 is SGHRS and CDR2 YFSETQ. The ends were cut back, 3 bases at V and 0 bases at J, with 14 bases in the middle.

The chain carries TRBV19 and TRBJ1-2; no reliable D call. The CDR3 spans 11 residues. The germline CDR1 and CDR2 sequences are LNHDA and SQIVND (reference sequence). The V end was cut by 0 bases, the J end by 11 bases, with 7 bases between. The DNA for the CDR3 is TGTGCCAGTAGTATAGAGGGGAGGTACACCTTC. It codes for CASSIEGRYTF.